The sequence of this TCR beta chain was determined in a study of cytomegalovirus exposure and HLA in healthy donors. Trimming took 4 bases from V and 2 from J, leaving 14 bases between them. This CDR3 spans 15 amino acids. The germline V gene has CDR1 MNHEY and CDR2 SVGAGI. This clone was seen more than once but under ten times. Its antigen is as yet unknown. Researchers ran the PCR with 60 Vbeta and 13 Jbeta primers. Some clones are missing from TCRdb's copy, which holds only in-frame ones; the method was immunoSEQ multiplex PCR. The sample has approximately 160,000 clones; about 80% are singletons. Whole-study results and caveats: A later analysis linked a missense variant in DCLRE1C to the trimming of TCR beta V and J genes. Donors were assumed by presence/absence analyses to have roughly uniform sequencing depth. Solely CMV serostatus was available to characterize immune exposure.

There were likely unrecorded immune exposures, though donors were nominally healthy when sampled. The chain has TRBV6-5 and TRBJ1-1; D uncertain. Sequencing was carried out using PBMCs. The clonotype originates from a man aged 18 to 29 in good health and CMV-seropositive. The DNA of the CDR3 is TGTGCCAGCAGTTCTTTTACAGAATCAAACACTGAAGCTTTCTTT. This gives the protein CASSSFTESNTEAFF.